This T cell receptor (beta chain) stems from a study of a mutant IDH1 vaccine in newly diagnosed glioma (dated by TCRdb to 2020 to 2022). Turning to the overall study: In the chemotherapy-containing groups, vaccination started alongside temozolomide cycles, whereas in patients who had radiotherapy alone it started 4-6 weeks after radiotherapy. Of the roughly 34 treated patients, 62.5% were male and around 38% were female, and a mean age of around 40 years was recorded. Before enrollment, patients had received standard therapy of radiotherapy alone, temozolomide alone, or radiochemotherapy with temozolomide; most received the combination. The week-35 safety follow-up was designated visit V12, and the week-47 end of study was designated visit V13. Peripheral blood samples were drawn at six visits, namely V03 (baseline), V05, V07, V10, V12 and V13. Longitudinal TCRB deep sequencing was performed for some 25 treated patients wherever samples were available for exploratory analyses.

The library relied on the immunoSEQ multiplex PCR assay. Following the manufacturer's protocol, the hsTCRB Kit was used to amplify rearranged TCR beta chain sequences. Sequencing of TCRB libraries was carried out on an Illumina MiSeq. The source study handled its data this way. The proprietary platform of the kit vendor was used for demultiplexing, trimming and gene mapping. The immuneACCESS repertoire file appears here via TCRdb, limited to in-frame rearrangements. These files lack a portion of the clones; in checked studies, under half of the deficit traces to unresolved V genes, and the cause of the others is not known. That table gives V, J and clone size, and the DNA gave D and trimming. The sample table holds about 54,000 clones, of which approximately 81% were seen once. Of the sample, around 3.9% falls within the top ten clones. This specimen's time point label, per the study, means: week 35, safety follow-up. Each vaccine dose, consisting of 300 ug of a 20-mer mutant IDH1 peptide in Montanide, was administered subcutaneously with topical imiquimod. Across visits V03 through V10, patients got a total of eight vaccinations, given in weeks 1, 3, 5, 7, 11, 15, 19 and 23. Newly diagnosed WHO grade 3 or 4 IDH1-mutant astrocytomas showing loss of nuclear ATRX were present in the donors. The samples were drawn from NOA16, a multicentre, single-arm, open-label phase I trial in Germany that tested a mutant IDH1 peptide vaccine in humans for the first time. Genomic DNA for TCRB sequencing was isolated from EDTA blood with the DNeasy Blood and Tissue Kit.

Broad study findings and their caveats: Selection of PBMC samples for TCRB deep sequencing was based on availability. The authors noted that analyses of patient blood samples could not be reproduced because of sample limitations. Pseudoprogression appeared unrelated to alterations in the top peripheral T cell clonotypes detected by TCRB sequencing. Vaccine-induced immune responses across multiple MHC alleles were detected in around 92% of patients.

In regard to this clone: Its antigen remains unidentified. Base qualities are not provided; no much larger clone lies one nucleotide away.

The CDR3, cysteine through phenylalanine, is 15 amino acids long. Only CDR3 DNA is held: 45 bases, read in frame from base 1. V and J lose 6 bases and 4 bases, and a span of 18 bases separates them. CDR1 and CDR2 are read off the germline V gene (reference sequence) as MNHEY and SMNVEV. This sequence uses TRBV27 and TRBJ1-2; TRBD1 is a weak D gene call, 5 bases matching. This TCR came from a woman aged 18-29 years with glioma. This material consisted of PBMCs, taken from a glioma patient whose treatment included an IDH1 peptide vaccine. The CDR3 reads CASRLDSIYGYGYTF. The DNA is as follows: TGTGCCAGCAGGCTAGACAGTATCTACGGCTATGGCTACACCTTC.